Sequencing of this T cell receptor beta chain was carried out in a study of Graves' ophthalmopathy and Graves' hyperthyroidism. As the template, RNA transcripts were used to amplify TCR beta CDR3 regions. The authors performed first-round RT-PCR with HTBI primers and then a second-round multiplex PCR. One entry per CDR3 protein, called by TCRdb with MiXCR from the multiplex PCR reads. The sample consists of 1 million to 1.3 million distinct CDR3 sequences, 35% to 45% of them appearing once. This TCR came from an adult man with Graves' hyperthyroidism. The sequencing input was peripheral blood or thyroid tissue (not recorded which).

CDR3 sequence reads: CATSGQPNTGELFF. The CDR3 region has the DNA TGCGCCACCAGTGGGCAACCGAACACCGGGGAGCTGTTTTTT. The chain combines TRBV5-1 with TRBJ2-2; D uncertain. This CDR3 has 14 residues. Trimming pared 9 bases from V and 0 bases from J, leaving 12 bases between. Germline V gene lookup returns CDR1 SGHRS and CDR2 YFSETQ.